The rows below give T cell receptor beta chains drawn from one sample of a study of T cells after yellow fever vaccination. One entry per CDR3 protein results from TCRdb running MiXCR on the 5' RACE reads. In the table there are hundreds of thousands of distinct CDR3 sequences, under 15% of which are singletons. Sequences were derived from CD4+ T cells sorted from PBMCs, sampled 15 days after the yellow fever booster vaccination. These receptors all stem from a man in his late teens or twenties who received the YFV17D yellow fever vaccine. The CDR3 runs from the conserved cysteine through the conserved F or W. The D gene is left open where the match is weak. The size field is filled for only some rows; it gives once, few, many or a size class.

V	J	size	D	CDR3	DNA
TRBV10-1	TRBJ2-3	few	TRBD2	CASTSGGESTDTQYF	TGCGCCAGCACGAGCGGGGGGGAGAGCACAGATACGCAGTATTTT
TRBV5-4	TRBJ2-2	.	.	CASSRFEGTGHTGELFF	TGTGCCAGCAGCCGCTTTGAGGGGACCGGGCACACCGGGGAGCTGTTTTTT
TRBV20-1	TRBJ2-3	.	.	CSARRGQGTDTQYF	TGCAGTGCTAGGAGAGGACAAGGCACAGATACGCAGTATTTT
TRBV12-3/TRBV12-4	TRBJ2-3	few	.	CASKFGATDTQYF	TGTGCCAGCAAGTTTGGAGCCACAGATACGCAGTATTTT
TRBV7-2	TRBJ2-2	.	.	CASSPDPGTNTGELFF	TGTGCCAGCAGCCCAGACCCGGGGACGAACACCGGGGAGCTGTTTTTT
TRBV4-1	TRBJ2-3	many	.	CASSLNRAMAQYF	TGCGCCAGCAGCCTTAACAGGGCGATGGCGCAGTATTTT
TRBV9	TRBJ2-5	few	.	CASSENAGTQYF	TGTGCCAGCAGCGAGAACGCAGGGACCCAGTACTTC
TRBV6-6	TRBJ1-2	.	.	CASSSGDGDYGYTF	TGTGCCAGCAGTTCCGGGGACGGCGATTATGGCTACACCTTC
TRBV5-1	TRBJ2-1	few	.	CASSLGSQGNEQFF	TGCGCCAGCAGCTTGGGTTCGCAGGGCAATGAGCAGTTCTTC
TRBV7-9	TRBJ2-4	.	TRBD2	CASSLPRRLAGSEKNIQYF	TGTGCCAGCAGCCTCCCACGACGACTAGCGGGGAGTGAGAAAAACATTCAGTACTTC
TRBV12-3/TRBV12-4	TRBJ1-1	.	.	CASSLLWSMNTEAFF	TGTGCCAGCAGCCTCCTCTGGTCCATGAACACTGAAGCTTTCTTT
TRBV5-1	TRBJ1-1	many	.	CASSLNRPNTEAFF	TGCGCCAGCAGCTTGAACAGGCCGAACACTGAAGCTTTCTTT
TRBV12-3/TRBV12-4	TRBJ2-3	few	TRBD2	CASSPKTSGAGDTQYF	TGTGCCAGCAGCCCCAAGACTAGCGGGGCTGGGGATACGCAGTATTTT
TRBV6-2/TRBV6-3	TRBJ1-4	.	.	CASSSIGRFDNEKLFF	TGTGCCAGCAGTTCAATCGGACGCTTCGACAATGAAAAACTGTTTTTT
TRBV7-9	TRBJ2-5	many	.	CASSYGSGFFGTQYF	TGTGCCAGCAGCTACGGTTCGGGCTTTTTTGGGACCCAGTACTTC
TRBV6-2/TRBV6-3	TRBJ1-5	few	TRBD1	CASRPPGQGYHQPQHF	TGTGCCAGCAGGCCTCCGGGACAGGGTTACCATCAGCCCCAGCATTTT
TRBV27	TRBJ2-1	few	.	CASMFWNEQFF	TGTGCCAGCATGTTTTGGAATGAGCAGTTCTTC
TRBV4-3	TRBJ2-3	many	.	CASNLMGGGPDTQYF	TGCGCCAGCAATCTTATGGGGGGGGGCCCAGATACGCAGTATTTT
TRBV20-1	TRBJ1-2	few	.	CSASRDGNNYGYTF	TGCAGTGCTAGCCGGGACGGGAATAACTATGGCTACACCTTC
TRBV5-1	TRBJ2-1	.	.	CASSFMFNEQFF	TGCGCCAGCAGCTTCATGTTCAATGAGCAGTTCTTC
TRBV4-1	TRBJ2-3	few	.	CASSQEGIGVLATDTQYF	TGCGCCAGCAGCCAAGAAGGGATAGGGGTCCTAGCAACAGATACGCAGTATTTT
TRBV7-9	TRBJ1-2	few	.	CASSWGAALDSYGYTF	TGTGCCAGCAGCTGGGGGGCAGCCCTAGACTCCTATGGCTACACCTTC
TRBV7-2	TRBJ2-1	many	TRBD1	CASSLALGQVGIFF	TGTGCCAGCAGCTTAGCCCTTGGACAGGTTGGGATATTCTTC
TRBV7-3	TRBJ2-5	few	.	CASSLEGSGETQYF	TGTGCCAGCAGCCTCGAGGGTTCAGGGGAGACCCAGTACTTC
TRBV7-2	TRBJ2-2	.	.	CASSLIRLGPFNTGELFF	TGTGCCAGCAGCTTAATCCGACTCGGGCCGTTCAACACCGGGGAGCTGTTTTTT
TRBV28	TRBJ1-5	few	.	CASGSGEGPNQPQHF	TGTGCCAGCGGATCGGGTGAGGGGCCCAATCAGCCCCAGCATTTT
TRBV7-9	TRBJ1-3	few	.	CASSPRSGDTIYF	TGTGCCAGCAGCCCCCGGTCCGGGGACACCATATATTTT
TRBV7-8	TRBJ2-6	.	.	CASSFRQESGANVLTF	TGTGCCAGCAGCTTTAGACAGGAGTCTGGGGCCAACGTCCTGACTTTC
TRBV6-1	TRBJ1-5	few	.	CASSEAGVRAGQPQHF	TGTGCCAGCAGTGAAGCGGGAGTCAGGGCTGGCCAGCCCCAGCATTTT
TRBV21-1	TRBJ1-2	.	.	CASSKCGHLYTF	TGTGCCAGCAGCAAATGTGGTCACCTCTACACCTTC
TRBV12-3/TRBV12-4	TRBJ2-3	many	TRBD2	CASSSVAGGTDTQYF	TGTGCCAGCAGTTCAGTAGCGGGGGGCACAGATACGCAGTATTTT
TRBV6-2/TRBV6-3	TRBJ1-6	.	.	CASSGPARGQSPLHF	TGTGCCAGCAGTGGACCGGCACGGGGACAATCACCCCTCCACTTT
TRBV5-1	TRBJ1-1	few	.	CASSFWTDFVGEAFF	TGCGCCAGCAGCTTCTGGACAGATTTCGTGGGTGAAGCTTTCTTT
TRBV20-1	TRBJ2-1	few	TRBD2	CSAQPGLAGSNEQFF	TGCAGTGCTCAACCGGGACTAGCGGGGTCCAATGAGCAGTTCTTC
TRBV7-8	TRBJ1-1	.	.	CASSLGGGEAFF	TGTGCCAGCAGCTTAGGGGGAGGGGAGGCTTTCTTT
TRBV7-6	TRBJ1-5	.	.	CASSFEMGAQPQHF	TGTGCCAGCAGCTTCGAGATGGGAGCCCAGCCCCAGCATTTT
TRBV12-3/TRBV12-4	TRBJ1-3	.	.	CASSFARSSGNTIYF	TGTGCCAGCAGTTTCGCTCGGAGCTCTGGAAACACCATATATTTT
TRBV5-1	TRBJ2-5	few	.	CASRLGLETQYF	TGCGCCAGCAGGTTAGGTCTAGAGACCCAGTACTTC
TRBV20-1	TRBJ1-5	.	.	CSARSQGPQHF	TGCAGTGCTAGATCCCAGGGGCCCCAGCATTTT
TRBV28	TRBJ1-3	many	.	CASSFVGTWERTSGNTIYF	TGTGCCAGCAGTTTTGTAGGGACGTGGGAAAGAACCTCTGGAAACACCATATATTTT
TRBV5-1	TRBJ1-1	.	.	CASSQGTADTEAFF	TGCGCCAGCAGCCAAGGGACGGCGGACACTGAAGCTTTCTTT